This T cell receptor (beta chain) originates from a study of blood T cell repertoires in COVID-19. At the level of the study: From the United States, Italy and Spain came samples of acute and convalescent COVID-19. T cells, B-cell-depleted T cells, or PBMCs provided the cDNA or gDNA that served as material.

Per the original methods: The authors estimated nucleated cell counts from reference gene primer amplification. TCRdb's table, derived via immunoSEQ multiplex PCR, lists solely in-frame clones and lacks some. V, J and clone size reflect that table, while D and trimming were determined from the DNA. The table records over 130,000 clones, about three quarters of them present only once. The trim removed 9 bases at V and 1 base at J, leaving 8 bases unmatched. CDR1 and CDR2 (germline): LNHDA, SQIVND (reference sequence). The CDR3 length is 14 residues. The chain joins TRBV19 to TRBJ1-2, with TRBD1 matching 7 bases. The sequence came from a man aged 45 to 65 with acute or convalescent COVID-19. What was sequenced was peripheral blood. The CDR3 nucleotides read TGTGCCAGCACGGACAGGTGGGATAACTATGGCTACACCTTC. Amino acids: CASTDRWDNYGYTF.